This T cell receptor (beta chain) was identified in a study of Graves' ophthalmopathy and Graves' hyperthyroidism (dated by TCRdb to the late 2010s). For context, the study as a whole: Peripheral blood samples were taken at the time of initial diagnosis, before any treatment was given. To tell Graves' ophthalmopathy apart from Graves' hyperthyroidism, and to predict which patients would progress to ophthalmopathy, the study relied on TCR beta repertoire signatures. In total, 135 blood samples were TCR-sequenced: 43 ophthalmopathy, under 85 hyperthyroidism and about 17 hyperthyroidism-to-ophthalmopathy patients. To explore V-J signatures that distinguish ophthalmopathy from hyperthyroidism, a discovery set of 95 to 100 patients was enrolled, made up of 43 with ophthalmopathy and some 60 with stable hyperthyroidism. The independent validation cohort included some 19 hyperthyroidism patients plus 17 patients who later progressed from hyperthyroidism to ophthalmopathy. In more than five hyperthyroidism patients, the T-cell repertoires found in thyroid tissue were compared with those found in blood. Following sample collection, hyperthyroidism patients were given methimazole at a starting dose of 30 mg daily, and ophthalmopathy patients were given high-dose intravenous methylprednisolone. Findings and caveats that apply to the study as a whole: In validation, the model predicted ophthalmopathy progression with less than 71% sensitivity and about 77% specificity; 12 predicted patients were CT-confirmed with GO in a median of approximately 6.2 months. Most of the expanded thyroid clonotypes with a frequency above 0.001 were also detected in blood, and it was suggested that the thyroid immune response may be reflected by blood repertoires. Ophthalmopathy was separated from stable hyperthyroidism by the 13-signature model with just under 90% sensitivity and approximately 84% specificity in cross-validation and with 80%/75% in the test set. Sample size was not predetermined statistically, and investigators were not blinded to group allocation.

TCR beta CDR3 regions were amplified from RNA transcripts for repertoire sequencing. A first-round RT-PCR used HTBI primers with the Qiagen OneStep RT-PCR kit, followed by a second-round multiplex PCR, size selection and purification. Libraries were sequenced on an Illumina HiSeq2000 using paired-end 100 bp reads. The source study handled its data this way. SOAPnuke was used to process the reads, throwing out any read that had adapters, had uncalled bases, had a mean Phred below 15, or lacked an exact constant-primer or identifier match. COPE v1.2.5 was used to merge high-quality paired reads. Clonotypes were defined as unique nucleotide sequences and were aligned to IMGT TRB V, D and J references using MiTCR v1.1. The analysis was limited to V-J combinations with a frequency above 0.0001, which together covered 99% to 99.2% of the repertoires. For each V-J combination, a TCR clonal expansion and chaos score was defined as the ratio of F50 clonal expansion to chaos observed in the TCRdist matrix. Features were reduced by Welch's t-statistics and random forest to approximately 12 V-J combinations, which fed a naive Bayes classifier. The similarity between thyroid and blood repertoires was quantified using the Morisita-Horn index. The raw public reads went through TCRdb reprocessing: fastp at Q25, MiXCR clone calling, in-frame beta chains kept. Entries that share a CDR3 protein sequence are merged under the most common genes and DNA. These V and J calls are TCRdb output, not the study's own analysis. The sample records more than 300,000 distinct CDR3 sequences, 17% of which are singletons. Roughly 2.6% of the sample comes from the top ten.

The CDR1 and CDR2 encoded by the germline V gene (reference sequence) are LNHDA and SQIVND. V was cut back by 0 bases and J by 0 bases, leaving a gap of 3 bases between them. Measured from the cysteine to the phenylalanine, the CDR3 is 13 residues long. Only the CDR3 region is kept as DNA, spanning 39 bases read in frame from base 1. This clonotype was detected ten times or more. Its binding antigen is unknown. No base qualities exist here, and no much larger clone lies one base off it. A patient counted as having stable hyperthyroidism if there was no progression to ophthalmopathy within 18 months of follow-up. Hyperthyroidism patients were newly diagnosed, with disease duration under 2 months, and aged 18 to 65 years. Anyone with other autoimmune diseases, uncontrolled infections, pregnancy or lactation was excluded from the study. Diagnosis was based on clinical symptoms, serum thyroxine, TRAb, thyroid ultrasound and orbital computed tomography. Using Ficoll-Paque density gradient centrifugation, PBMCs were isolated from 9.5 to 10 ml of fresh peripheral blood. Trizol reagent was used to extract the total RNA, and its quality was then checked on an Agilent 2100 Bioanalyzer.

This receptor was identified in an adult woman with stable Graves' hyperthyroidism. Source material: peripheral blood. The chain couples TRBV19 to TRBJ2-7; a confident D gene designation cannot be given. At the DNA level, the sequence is TGTGCCAGTAGTATAGATGGCTCCTACGAGCAGTACTTC. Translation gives CASSIDGSYEQYF. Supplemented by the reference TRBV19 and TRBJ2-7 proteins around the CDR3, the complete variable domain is DGGITQSPKYLFRKEGQNVTLSCEQNLNHDAMYWYRQDPGQGLRLIYYSQIVNDFQKGDIAEGYSVSREKKESFPLTVTSAQKNPTAFYLCASSIDGSYEQYFGPGTRLTVT.